A single sample is the source of the 23 T cell receptor beta chains below, sequenced in a study of T cells after yellow fever vaccination. A single record per CDR3 protein comes from TCRdb applying MiXCR to the 5' RACE reads. This sample has 200,000 to 300,000 distinct CDR3 sequences, with over 6.5% found just once. This specimen was CD4+ T cells sorted from PBMCs, taken on the day of the yellow fever booster vaccination. The source of these receptors is a man aged 30 to 39 who received the YFV17D yellow fever vaccine.

In this sample, this clonotype turned up many times. This chain connects TRBV12-3 or TRBV12-4 to TRBJ2-3; D ambiguous. The V gene lost 5 bases and the J gene lost 5 bases, with 8 bases spanning the gap. The CDR3 sequence is 12 residues long. The CDR3 loop is CASSIGRDTQYF. Written as DNA, the CDR3 is TGTGCCAGCAGTATAGGGCGAGATACGCAGTATTTT.

This clonotype showed up just a few times. The rearrangement uses TRBV3-1 and TRBJ2-7; TRBD1 is a possible D gene (6 bases). The CDR3 consists of 12 residues. Germline assignment: CDR1 LGHDT and CDR2 YNNKEL (reference sequence). V was trimmed by 4 bases and J by 7 bases, leaving 11 bases between them. CDR3 in amino acids: CASSRQGREQYF. Here the CDR3 DNA reads TGTGCCAGCAGCCGTCAGGGGCGGGAGCAGTACTTC.

This clonotype was seen more than once but under ten times. The V and J genes are TRBV6-5 and TRBJ2-2; D not certain. This CDR3 comprises 13 residues. The ends were cut back, 8 bases at V and 1 base at J, with 8 bases in the middle. Germline V CDR1 and CDR2: MNHEY, SVGAGI. CDR3 protein: CASVYRNTGELFF. The CDR3, as DNA: TGTGCCAGCGTATACAGGAACACCGGGGAGCTGTTTTTT.

This clonotype was recorded many times. V gene TRBV29-1 combines with J gene TRBJ2-3, with D possibly matching TRBD1 (6 bases). There are 12 residues in the CDR3. V shed 8 bases and J shed 2 bases, with 11 bases lying between them. Germline V gives CDR1 SQVTM, CDR2 ANQGSEA. DNA of the CDR3: TGCAGCTTGAACAGGGTCACAGATACGCAGTATTTT. Encoded protein: CSLNRVTDTQYF.

A few counts support this clonotype. The chain links TRBV7-3 to TRBJ2-3; TRBD1 is a possible D gene (6 bases). The CDR3 loop spans 13 amino acids. The germline CDR1 and CDR2 sequences are SGHTA and FQGTGA. Trimming removed 5 bases at V and 6 bases at J, with 12 bases between. CDR3 coding DNA: TGTGCCAGCAGCAACAGGGTTAGGGATACGCAGTATTTT. Its protein is CASSNRVRDTQYF.

About this clonotype: A read error may produce the germline difference seen at one junction end. The chain links TRBV7-6 to TRBJ2-1; TRBD2 matches 10 bases. Germline V lookup: CDR1 SGHVS, CDR2 FNYEAQ. CDR3 length: 15 residues. The CDR3 here is CASSLGSGRLNEHFF. The CDR3 DNA reads as TGTGCCAGCAGCTTAGGTAGCGGGAGGTTAAATGAGCACTTCTTC. The variable domain in full, with the rest retrieved from reference TRBV7-6 and TRBJ2-1, is GAGVSQSPRYKVTKRGQDVALRCDPISGHVSLYWYRQALGQGPEFLTYFNYEAQQDKSGLPNDRFSAERPEGSISTLTIQRTEQRDSAMYRCASSLGSGRLNEHFFGPGTRLTVL.

This clonotype has just a few counts. J is TRBJ2-7 and V is TRBV10-3; D gene unclear. CDR3 size: 13 residues. Germline CDR1 is ENHRY and CDR2 is SYGVKD. Trimming pared 0 bases from V and 1 base from J, leaving 4 bases between. Here the CDR3 reads CAISESRSYEQYF. The CDR3 DNA reads TGTGCCATCAGTGAGTCGAGGTCCTACGAGCAGTACTTC.

This clonotype was counted a few times. CDR3 nucleotide sequence: TGCAGTGCTCCGCCGGGACCCCAAGAGACCCAGTACTTC. It specifies CSAPPGPQETQYF. The chain couples TRBV20-1 to TRBJ2-5; D tentatively fits TRBD1 or TRBD2 (5 bases each). The CDR3 spans 13 residues. Trimming left V 5 bases short and J 1 base short, with 11 bases between. Germline lookup yields CDR1 DFQATT and CDR2 SNEGSKA (reference sequence).

The chain links TRBV7-2 to TRBJ1-2, with a possible D match to TRBD1 (6 bases). Looked up from germline, CDR1 is SGHTA and CDR2 is FQGNSA. The length of the CDR3 is 13 residues. V shed 1 base and J shed 8 bases, with 11 bases lying between them. The CDR3 reads CASSLDQQGGYTF. The DNA for the CDR3 is TGTGCCAGCAGCTTAGATCAACAGGGAGGCTACACCTTC.

This clonotype was observed at least ten times. The rearrangement uses TRBV5-1 and TRBJ2-7; D is tentatively TRBD1 or TRBD2 (5 bases each). The V gene lost 4 bases and the J gene lost 2 bases, with 13 bases spanning the gap. Germline lookup yields CDR1 SGHRS and CDR2 YFSETQ. The CDR3 extends over 14 amino acids. In DNA, the CDR3 is TGCGCCAGCAGCCGGGACGTACAGACCTACGAGCAGTACTTC. Its protein is CASSRDVQTYEQYF. Based on the CDR3 plus reference TRBV5-1 and TRBJ2-7, the full variable domain is KAGVTQTPRYLIKTRGQQVTLSCSPISGHRSVSWYQQTPGQGLQFLFEYFSETQRNKGNFPGRFSGRQFSNSRSEMNVSTLELGDSALYLCASSRDVQTYEQYFGPGTRLTVT.

This clonotype has only a few counts. The V gene is TRBV5-1, the J gene TRBJ2-7; 11 positions agree with TRBD1. Germline CDR1 SGHRS, CDR2 YFSETQ. The CDR3 length is 13 residues. Trimming cost V 2 bases and J 9 bases; bases outside gene matches: 4. CDR3 DNA: TGCGCCAGCAGCTTCGGACAGGGGGCTGGGCAGTACTTC. Its protein is CASSFGQGAGQYF.

This chain joins TRBV9 and TRBJ2-7; 9 positions agree with TRBD2. The trim removed 0 bases at V and 4 bases at J, leaving 5 bases unmatched. CDR1 and CDR2 from the germline V gene are SGDLS and YYNGEE. This CDR3 is built from 15 residues. CDR3 DNA: TGTGCCAGCAGCGTAGGAGCTAGCGGGATATACGAGCAGTACTTC. Protein product: CASSVGASGIYEQYF.

This clonotype has more than one count but fewer than ten. The gene calls are TRBV18 and TRBJ2-3; D uncertain. Between the trimmed V and J ends, which lost 5 bases and 1 base, there was a span of 7 bases. The V gene's germline CDR1 is KGHSH and CDR2 LQKENI. CDR3 size: 13 residues. CDR3 DNA: TGTGCCAGCTCATCGGTCGGCACAGATACGCAGTATTTT. Its protein is CASSSVGTDTQYF.

This clonotype occurred a few times. The chain links TRBV7-6 to TRBJ2-2, with 12 bases matching TRBD1. The ends lost 5 bases at V and 6 bases at J; junction bases unmatched: 7. Germline V gene data show CDR1 as SGHVS and CDR2 as FNYEAQ. CDR3 length: 16 amino acids. Written as DNA, the CDR3 is TGTGCCAGCAGCCGGGAGGGACAGGGGGCGCCCGGGGAGCTGTTTTTT. As protein: CASSREGQGAPGELFF.

This clonotype was seen many times. The rearrangement joins TRBV7-2 to TRBJ2-3; 8 nucleotides match TRBD2. The CDR3 length is 15 residues. Germline CDR1 reads SGHTA; CDR2 reads FQGNSA. Unmatched junction bases numbered 4, after V lost 5 bases and J lost 0 bases. The CDR3: CASSATSGSTDTQYF. In DNA, the CDR3 is TGTGCCAGCAGCGCTACTAGCGGCAGCACAGATACGCAGTATTTT.

This sequence joins TRBV5-1 and TRBJ1-1, with 11 nucleotides matching TRBD1. Germline V gene data show CDR1 as SGHRS and CDR2 as YFSETQ. With V trimmed by 0 bases and J by 4 bases, 2 bases remained unmatched. CDR3 size: 15 residues. CDR3 protein: CASSLGTGGGTEAFF. CDR3 sequence (DNA): TGCGCCAGCAGCTTGGGGACAGGGGGCGGCACTGAAGCTTTCTTT. Complete variable domain (other parts from reference TRBV5-1 and TRBJ1-1): KAGVTQTPRYLIKTRGQQVTLSCSPISGHRSVSWYQQTPGQGLQFLFEYFSETQRNKGNFPGRFSGRQFSNSRSEMNVSTLELGDSALYLCASSLGTGGGTEAFFGQGTRLTVV.

In regard to this clonotype: A junction end diverges from the germline sequence, so it may reflect a read error. The gene calls are TRBV6-1 and TRBJ2-3, with D possibly TRBD2 on 5 matching bases. Germline CDR1 reads MNHNS; CDR2 reads SASEGT. The CDR3 is made up of 14 amino acids. The DNA for the CDR3 is TGTGCCAGCGGGCGCGGCGGACTCACAGATATGCAGTATTTT. The encoded protein is CASGRGGLTDMQYF.

In its sample, this clonotype was seen many times. V usage is TRBV30 and J usage is TRBJ1-5; D uncertain. The CDR3 runs to 13 residues. From germline, CDR1 is GTSNPN and CDR2 SVGIG (reference sequence). Between the trimmed V and J ends, which lost 2 bases and 2 bases, there was a span of 7 bases. The CDR3 sequence is CAWSHPGNQPQHF. CDR3 DNA: TGTGCCTGGAGTCATCCGGGCAATCAGCCCCAGCATTTT.

The sample holds a few counts of this clonotype. This rearrangement joins TRBV27 to TRBJ2-1; 10 positions match TRBD1. Losses at the gene ends were 5 bases for V and 8 bases for J; bases not matched to a gene: 21. Germline values: CDR1 MNHEY, CDR2 SMNVEV (reference sequence). There are 19 residues in the CDR3. In nucleotides, the CDR3 is TGTGCCAGCAGTCTCCGACAGGGGGCTCGGCCTCGGTCGTTCGATGAGCAGTTCTTC. It is translated as CASSLRQGARPRSFDEQFF.

At least ten counts were recorded for this clonotype. The chain carries TRBV5-1 and TRBJ2-1; D unclear. This CDR3 region has 13 residues. V was pared by 0 bases and J by 9 bases, with 10 bases between. Germline V gene lookup returns CDR1 SGHRS and CDR2 YFSETQ. This chain's CDR3 is CASSLVTPSEQFF. The CDR3 region has the DNA TGCGCCAGCAGCTTGGTCACTCCAAGTGAGCAGTTCTTC.

This clonotype was picked up a small number of times. This chain uses TRBV12-5 with TRBJ1-2; 7 nucleotides match TRBD1. Per germline, CDR1 LGHNT and CDR2 FRNRAP. The CDR3 covers 13 residues. After removal of 6 bases from V and 5 bases from J, the junction contained 6 bases not matched to a gene. Here the CDR3 reads CASGRDSVYGYTF. DNA of the CDR3: TGTGCTAGTGGACGGGACAGCGTGTATGGCTACACCTTC.

The chain combines TRBV12-3 or TRBV12-4 with TRBJ2-1; 9 positions agree with TRBD1. Trimming at V came to 6 bases and at J to 8 bases, leaving 11 bases not matched to a gene. The CDR3 sequence is 15 residues long. CDR3 bases: TGTGCCAGCAGCCTGGAGGGACAGGGTTTCGATGAGCAGTTCTTC. This sequence encodes CASSLEGQGFDEQFF.

In this sample, this clonotype turned up a few times. The chain employs TRBV5-1 and TRBJ2-3; 9 bases align to TRBD2. The length of the CDR3 is 14 residues. The germline V gene has CDR1 SGHRS and CDR2 YFSETQ. The junction had 9 bases not matched to a gene; V was cut back by 9 bases and J by 4 bases. In DNA form, the CDR3 reads TGCGCCACCCGGCGGGGGGGCGCCGCAGATACGCAGTATTTT. Translating it yields CATRRGGAADTQYF.